The present entry profiles one TCR beta chain with its context. Its antigen remains unidentified. Between the mid-2010s and the late 2010s, patients underwent resection in Japan or China. After pathologic assessment, macro-dissection selected premalignant or tumor cells for extraction. The CDR3 extends over 18 amino acids. V was shortened by 0 bases and J by 0 bases, with 15 bases between the two germline ends. Germline lookup yields CDR1 LNHNV and CDR2 YYDKDF (reference sequence). This sample was included in a study of immune evolution from preneoplasia to lung adenocarcinoma. Looking at the study overall: HLA loss of heterozygosity: 7% AIS, over 12% MIA, about 30% ADC, none AAH. Study-wide results and caveats: Top clone share appeared to fall from AAH through AIS, MIA, adenocarcinoma.

Method: immunoSEQ multiplex PCR; TCRdb's copy keeps in-frame clones and lacks some. The table lists about 14,000 clones, 75% to 85% of them singletons. The source is a person aged 70 to 79 with lung adenocarcinoma. Sequencing was performed on FFPE minimally invasive lung adenocarcinoma tissue. V gene TRBV15 combines with J gene TRBJ1-3; D is possibly TRBD1 (6 bases). In DNA, the CDR3 is TGTGCCACCAGCAGAGATAAGGGGGACTCCAGCTCTGGAAACACCATATATTTT. Protein product: CATSRDKGDSSSGNTIYF.